These T cell receptor beta chains were read from a single sample in a study of vaccination effects on CD4 cells after COVID-19. The antigens for these receptors are not known. The data were produced by immunoSEQ multiplex PCR, yet TCRdb's version contains in-frame clones alone and is incomplete. There are 35,000 to 40,000 clones in the sample; about 80% occur only once, and less than 3.5% lies in the top ten. The sample was CD4+ T cells from PBMCs cultured without peptide, taken before COVID-19 vaccination. These receptor sequences come from a human donor who received a COVID-19 vaccine. The CDR3 runs from the conserved cysteine through the conserved F or W. D genes are given only for firm matches. The size field is filled for only some rows; it gives once, few, many or a size class.

-	TRBJ2-5	TRBV11-3	-	CASSSSGQGSETQYF	-
few	TRBJ1-5	TRBV7-2	-	CASSLDSYQPQHF	TGTGCCAGCAGCCTAGACAGTTATCAGCCCCAGCATTTT
-	TRBJ1-1	TRBV27	TRBD1	CASSFSDRGTEAFF	TGTGCCAGCAGTTTTTCGGACAGGGGGACTGAAGCTTTCTTT
-	TRBJ1-3	TRBV18	-	CASSRGTDSGNTIYF	TGTGCCAGCTCACGTGGGACGGACTCTGGAAACACCATATATTTT
-	TRBJ2-2	TRBV7-9	-	CASSLESGELFF	TGTGCCAGCAGCTTAGAGTCCGGGGAGCTGTTTTTT
-	TRBJ2-4	TRBV24-1	TRBD2	CATSDSPPRGAHIQYF	TGTGCCACCAGTGATTCACCCCCGCGGGGGGCTCACATTCAGTACTTC
once	TRBJ1-2	TRBV19	-	CASSITVRYGYTF	TGTGCCAGTAGTATCACAGTCCGCTATGGCTACACCTTC
-	TRBJ2-2	TRBV9	TRBD1	CASSDRDRATGELFF	TGTGCCAGCAGCGACCGGGACAGGGCCACCGGGGAGCTGTTTTTT
-	TRBJ1-5	TRBV4-1	TRBD1	CASSHGTDYQPQHF	TGCGCCAGCAGCCACGGGACAGATTATCAGCCCCAGCATTTT
once	TRBJ2-3	TRBV2	-	CASSERGAEDTQYF	TGTGCCAGCAGTGAACGGGGGGCGGAAGATACGCAGTATTTT
-	TRBJ2-5	TRBV28	TRBD1	CASSLSGTGGQETQYF	TGTGCCAGCAGTTTATCGGGGACAGGGGGCCAAGAGACCCAGTACTTC
once	TRBJ1-6	TRBV6-4	-	CASSGDRPLNLHF	TGTGCCAGCAGTGGAGACAGGCCCCTAAACCTCCACTTT
-	TRBJ1-3	TRBV2	-	CASSDRVGSGNTIYF	TGTGCCAGCAGTGATCGAGTGGGCTCTGGAAACACCATATATTTT
-	TRBJ2-3	TRBV7-3	-	CASSSQPGISTDTQYF	TGTGCCAGCAGCTCTCAACCGGGCATCTCCACAGATACGCAGTATTTT
-	TRBJ2-4	TRBV10-1	-	CASSDRGSKNIQYF	TGCGCCAGCAGTGACAGGGGATCCAAAAACATTCAGTACTTC
-	TRBJ2-1	TRBV5-1	TRBD2	CASSDPGLAGHNEQFF	TGCGCCAGCAGCGACCCGGGACTAGCGGGGCACAATGAGCAGTTCTTC
-	TRBJ1-1	TRBV10-3	TRBD1	CAISDPPGQSNTEAFF	TGTGCCATCAGTGACCCTCCGGGACAGTCTAACACTGAAGCTTTCTTT
-	TRBJ2-1	TRBV6-6	-	CASSYVADNEQFF	TGTGCCAGCAGTTACGTGGCAGACAATGAGCAGTTCTTC
-	TRBJ2-3	TRBV24-1	-	CATSDLGLSDSTDTQYF	TGTGCCACCAGTGATTTGGGACTCTCGGACAGCACAGATACGCAGTATTTT
-	TRBJ1-2	TRBV12-3/TRBV12-4	TRBD1	CASRTGGSYGYTF	TGTGCCAGCAGGACAGGGGGCTCCTATGGCTACACCTTC
-	TRBJ1-5	TRBV28	-	CASSLTLTAYSNQPQHF	TGTGCCAGCAGTTTAACCCTGACAGCCTATAGCAATCAGCCCCAGCATTTT
-	TRBJ2-2	TRBV14	-	CASSVWAANTGELFF	TGTGCCAGCAGCGTCTGGGCAGCGAACACCGGGGAGCTGTTTTTT
-	TRBJ1-2	TRBV24-1	-	CATSDPRKNYGYTF	TGTGCCACCAGTGACCCCAGAAAAAACTATGGCTACACCTTC
-	TRBJ1-2	TRBV27	TRBD1	CASAPAGTGLYGYTF	TGTGCCAGCGCTCCCGCCGGGACAGGCCTCTATGGCTACACCTTC
-	TRBJ2-1	TRBV25-1	TRBD1	CASSVDRMSYNEQFF	TGTGCCAGCAGTGTGGACAGGATGTCCTACAATGAGCAGTTCTTC
-	TRBJ2-3	TRBV19	TRBD2	CASSIPLAGGVTGTDTQYF	TGTGCCAGTAGTATCCCACTAGCGGGGGGGGTCACTGGCACAGATACGCAGTATTTT
-	TRBJ1-3	TRBV10-1	-	CASSESGPGNTIYF	TGCGCCAGCAGTGAGTCAGGGCCTGGAAACACCATATATTTT
-	TRBJ1-5	TRBV19	TRBD1	CASSKGDSLGNQPQHF	TGTGCCAGTAGTAAAGGGGACAGCCTCGGCAATCAGCCCCAGCATTTT
-	TRBJ2-6	TRBV28	-	CASSIDMTGANVLTF	TGTGCCAGCAGTATTGACATGACCGGGGCCAACGTCCTGACTTTC
-	TRBJ2-3	TRBV7-2	-	CASSPYTDTQYF	TGTGCCAGCAGCCCCTACACAGATACGCAGTATTTT
-	TRBJ2-3	TRBV7-6	-	CASSLTSLGTDTQYF	TGTGCCAGCAGCTTAACCTCTTTGGGCACAGATACGCAGTATTTT
-	TRBJ2-1	TRBV6-6	TRBD1	CASSGDSYNEQFF	TGTGCCAGCAGCGGGGACAGCTACAATGAGCAGTTCTTC
-	TRBJ2-1	TRBV6-4	-	CASAPQGEGDEQFF	TGTGCCAGCGCACCTCAGGGGGAGGGGGATGAGCAGTTCTTC
-	TRBJ2-1	TRBV4-3	TRBD2	CASSQASSVAGGRYNEQFF	TGCGCCAGCAGCCAAGCCTCCTCTGTGGCGGGGGGCCGCTACAATGAGCAGTTCTTC
-	TRBJ1-6	TRBV6-6	TRBD1	CASSLYWDRDVGSPLHF	TGTGCCAGCAGTCTTTATTGGGACAGGGATGTCGGGTCACCCCTCCACTTT
-	TRBJ1-1	TRBV3-1/TRBV3-2	-	CASSSSGPEAFF	TGTGCCAGCAGTTCTAGCGGGCCTGAAGCTTTCTTT
-	TRBJ1-6	TRBV12-3/TRBV12-4	-	CASSPGYTPLHF	TGTGCCAGCAGTCCAGGGTACACACCCCTCCACTTT
few	TRBJ2-1	TRBV24-1	TRBD1	CATSDPNRGQGYHNEQFF	TGTGCCACCAGTGACCCCAACCGAGGACAGGGATATCACAATGAGCAGTTCTTC
-	TRBJ2-5	TRBV5-1	-	CASSLGGFQETQYF	TGCGCCAGCAGCTTGGGGGGGTTCCAAGAGACCCAGTACTTC
-	TRBJ1-3	TRBV6-6	TRBD1	CASSLKIPGQGLSGNTIYF	TGTGCCAGCAGTCTGAAGATACCGGGACAGGGGCTTTCTGGAAACACCATATATTTT
-	TRBJ1-1	TRBV5-1	-	CASSPDLFEAFF	TGCGCCAGCAGCCCGGATCTTTTTGAAGCTTTCTTT
-	TRBJ1-1	TRBV6-5	-	CASSRQDDNTEAFF	TGTGCCAGCTCCCGACAGGACGACAACACTGAAGCTTTCTTT
-	TRBJ1-2	TRBV10-3	-	CAISDPAQGISGGYTF	TGTGCCATCAGTGACCCCGCACAGGGTATCTCGGGTGGCTACACCTTC
-	TRBJ2-5	TRBV6-5	TRBD1	CASSYPGQRKETQYF	TGTGCCAGCAGTTACCCGGGACAGAGAAAAGAGACCCAGTACTTC
-	TRBJ1-2	TRBV14	-	CASSRQGVGGGYTF	TGTGCCAGCAGCCGCCAGGGCGTCGGGGGAGGCTACACCTTC
-	TRBJ2-3	TRBV11-2	-	CASSLFSDTQYF	TGTGCCAGCAGCTTATTCTCAGATACGCAGTATTTT
-	TRBJ2-3	TRBV24-1	-	CATRGLFTDTQYF	TGTGCCACCAGGGGACTCTTCACAGATACGCAGTATTTT
-	TRBJ2-1	TRBV11-2	-	CASRTQQGYNEQFF	TGTGCCAGCAGAACACAACAGGGATACAATGAGCAGTTCTTC
-	TRBJ1-5	TRBV5-6	-	CASSLRQSSNQPQHF	TGTGCCAGCAGCTTGAGACAGAGCAGCAATCAGCCCCAGCATTTT
-	TRBJ1-5	TRBV7-2	-	CASSLDGEPQHF	TGTGCCAGCAGCTTAGATGGTGAGCCCCAGCATTTT
-	TRBJ2-6	TRBV5-6	-	CASSLFRGGANVLTF	TGTGCCAGCAGCTTGTTTAGGGGGGGGGCCAACGTCCTGACTTTC
-	TRBJ2-5	TRBV14	-	CASSQVLGETQYF	TGTGCCAGCAGCCAAGTTCTGGGAGAGACCCAGTACTTC